This passage covers 2 T cell receptor beta chains from one sample sequenced in a study of T cells in Graves' hyperthyroidism and ophthalmopathy. Amplified regions were TCR beta CDR3 sequences from RNA transcripts. HTBI primers were employed in a first-round RT-PCR of the TCR CDR3. MiXCR was run by TCRdb on the multiplex PCR reads, yielding one entry per CDR3 protein. The sample has around 300,000 distinct CDR3 sequences, roughly 13% seen once. Sequenced input: blood. The receptor set was obtained from a woman aged 40 to 49 with Graves' ophthalmopathy.

CDR3 sequence: CASSRRGPSTDTQYF. CDR3 nucleotide sequence: TGTGCCAGCAGCCGCCGGGGACCTAGCACAGATACGCAGTATTTT. The rearrangement uses TRBV3-1 and TRBJ2-3; D may match TRBD1 or TRBD2 (5 bases each). V lost 4 bases to trimming and J lost 0 bases, with 11 bases between them. CDR3 size: 15 residues. Germline assignment: CDR1 LGHDT and CDR2 YNNKEL (reference sequence).

This clonotype has at least ten counts. This chain joins TRBV2 and TRBJ1-4, with 8 bases matching TRBD1. The CDR3 is 15 amino acids. The trim removed 11 bases at V and 3 bases at J, leaving 11 bases unmatched. Looked up from germline, CDR1 is SNHLY and CDR2 is FYNNEI. CDR3 bases: TGTGCCGTCAACCCCCGGACAGGGTCTAATGAAAAACTGTTTTTT. It specifies CAVNPRTGSNEKLFF.